This TCR beta chain was recovered during a study of cytomegalovirus exposure and HLA in healthy donors. Regarding this clone: Its antigen is as yet unknown.

Whole-study results and caveats: It was 164 TCR beta chains that were listed as cytomegalovirus-associated.

The germline V gene has CDR1 GTSNPN and CDR2 SVGIG (reference sequence). The CDR3 extends over 14 amino acids. V was pared by 0 bases and J by 2 bases, with 8 bases between. 13 Jbeta primers and 60 Vbeta primers were used for the PCR. The table came from immunoSEQ multiplex PCR; TCRdb's copy has only in-frame clones and leaves some out. Here the sample spans approximately 150,000 clones, over 75% being singletons. The specimen was PBMCs. The V gene is TRBV30, the J gene TRBJ1-5; D may be TRBD1 (6 bases). The TCR was taken from a male donor in good health and CMV-seronegative. CDR3 nucleotides: TGTGCCTGGAGTGTAAAGGGGGGCAATCAGCCCCAGCATTTT. Protein: CAWSVKGGNQPQHF.